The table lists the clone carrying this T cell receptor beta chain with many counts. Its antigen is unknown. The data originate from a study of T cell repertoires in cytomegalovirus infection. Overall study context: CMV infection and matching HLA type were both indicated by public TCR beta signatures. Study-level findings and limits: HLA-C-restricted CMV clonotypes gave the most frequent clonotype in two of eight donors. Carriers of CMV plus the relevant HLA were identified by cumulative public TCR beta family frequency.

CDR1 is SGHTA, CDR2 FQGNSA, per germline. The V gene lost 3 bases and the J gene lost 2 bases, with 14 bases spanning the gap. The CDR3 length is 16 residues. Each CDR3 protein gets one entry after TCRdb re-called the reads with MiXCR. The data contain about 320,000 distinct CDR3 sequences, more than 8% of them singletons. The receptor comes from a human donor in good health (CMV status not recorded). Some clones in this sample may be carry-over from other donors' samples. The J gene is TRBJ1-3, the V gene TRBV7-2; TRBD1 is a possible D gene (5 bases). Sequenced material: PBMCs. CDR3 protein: CASSFGGAIAGNTIYF. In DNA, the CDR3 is TGTGCCAGCAGCTTCGGAGGGGCCATCGCTGGAAACACCATATATTTT.